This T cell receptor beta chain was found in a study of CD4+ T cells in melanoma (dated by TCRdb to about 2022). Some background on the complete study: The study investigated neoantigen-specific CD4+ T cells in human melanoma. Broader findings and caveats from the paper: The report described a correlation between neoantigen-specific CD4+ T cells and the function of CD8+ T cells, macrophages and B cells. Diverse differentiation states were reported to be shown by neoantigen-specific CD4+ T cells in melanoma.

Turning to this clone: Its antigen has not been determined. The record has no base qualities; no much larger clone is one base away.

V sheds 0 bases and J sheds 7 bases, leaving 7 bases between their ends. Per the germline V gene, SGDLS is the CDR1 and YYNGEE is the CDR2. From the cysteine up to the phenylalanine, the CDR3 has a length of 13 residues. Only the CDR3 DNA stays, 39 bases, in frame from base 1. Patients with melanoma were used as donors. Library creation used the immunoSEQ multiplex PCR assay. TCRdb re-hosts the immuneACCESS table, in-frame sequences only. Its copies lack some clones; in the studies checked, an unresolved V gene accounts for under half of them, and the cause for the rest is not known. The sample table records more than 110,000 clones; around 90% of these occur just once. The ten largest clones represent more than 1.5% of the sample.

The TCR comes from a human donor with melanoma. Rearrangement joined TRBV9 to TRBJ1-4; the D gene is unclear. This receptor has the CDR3 CASSVGTGEKLFF. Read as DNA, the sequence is TGTGCCAGCAGCGTAGGCACGGGTGAAAAACTGTTTTTT.